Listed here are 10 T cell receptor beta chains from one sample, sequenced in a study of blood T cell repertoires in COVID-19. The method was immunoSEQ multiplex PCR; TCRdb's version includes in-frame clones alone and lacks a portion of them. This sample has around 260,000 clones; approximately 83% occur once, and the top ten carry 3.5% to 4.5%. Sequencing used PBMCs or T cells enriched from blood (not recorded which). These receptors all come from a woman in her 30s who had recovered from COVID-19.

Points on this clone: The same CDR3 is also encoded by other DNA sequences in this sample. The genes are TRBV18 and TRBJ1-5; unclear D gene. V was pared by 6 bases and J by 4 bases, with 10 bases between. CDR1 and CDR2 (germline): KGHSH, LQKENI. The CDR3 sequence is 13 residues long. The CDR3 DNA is TGTGCCAGCTCTCCATCCTTAAATCAGCCCCAGCATTTT. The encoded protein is CASSPSLNQPQHF.

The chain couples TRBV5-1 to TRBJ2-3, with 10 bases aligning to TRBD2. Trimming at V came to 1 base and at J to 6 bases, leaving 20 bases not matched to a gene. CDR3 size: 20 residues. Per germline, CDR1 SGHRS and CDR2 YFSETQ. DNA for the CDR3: TGCGCCAGCAGCTTGATCGTGGCGTCGGGTAGCGGGAGGAATTTGGATACGCAGTATTTT. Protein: CASSLIVASGSGRNLDTQYF.

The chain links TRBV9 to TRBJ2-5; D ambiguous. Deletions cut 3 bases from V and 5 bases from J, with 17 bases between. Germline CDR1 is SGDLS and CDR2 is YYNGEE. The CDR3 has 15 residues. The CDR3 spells CASSANPTPTETQYF. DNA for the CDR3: TGTGCCAGCAGCGCGAACCCGACACCTACGGAGACCCAGTACTTC.

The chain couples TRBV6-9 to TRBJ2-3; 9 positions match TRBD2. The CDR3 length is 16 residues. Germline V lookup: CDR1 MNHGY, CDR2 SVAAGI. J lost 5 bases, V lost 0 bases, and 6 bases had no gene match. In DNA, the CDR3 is TGTGCCAGCAGTTATTCGGGTAGCGGGAGAGAAGATACGCAGTATTTT. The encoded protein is CASSYSGSGREDTQYF.

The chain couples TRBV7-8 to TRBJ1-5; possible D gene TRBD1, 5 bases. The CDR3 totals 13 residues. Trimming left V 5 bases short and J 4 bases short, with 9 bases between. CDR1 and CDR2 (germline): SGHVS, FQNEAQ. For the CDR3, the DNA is TGTGCCAGCAGCCTCGACAGTAATCAGCCCCAGCATTTT. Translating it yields CASSLDSNQPQHF.

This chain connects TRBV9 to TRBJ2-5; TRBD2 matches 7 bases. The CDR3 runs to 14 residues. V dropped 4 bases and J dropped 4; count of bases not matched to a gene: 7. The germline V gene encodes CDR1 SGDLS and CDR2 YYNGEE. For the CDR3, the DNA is TGTGCCAGCAGCTCTAGCGGAAGGGTAGAGACCCAGTACTTC. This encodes CASSSSGRVETQYF.

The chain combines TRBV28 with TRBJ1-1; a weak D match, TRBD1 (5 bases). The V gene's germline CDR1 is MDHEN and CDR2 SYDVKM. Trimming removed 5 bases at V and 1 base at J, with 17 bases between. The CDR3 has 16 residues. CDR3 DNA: TGTGCCAGCAGTCAAAACGGGGGAAGAGGGAACACTGAAGCTTTCTTT. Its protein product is CASSQNGGRGNTEAFF.

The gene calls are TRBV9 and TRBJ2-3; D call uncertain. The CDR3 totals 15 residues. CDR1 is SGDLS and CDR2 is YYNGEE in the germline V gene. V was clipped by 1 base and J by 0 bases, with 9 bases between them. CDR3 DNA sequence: TGTGCCAGCAGCGTAAGCTTGGGCAGCACAGATACGCAGTATTTT. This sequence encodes CASSVSLGSTDTQYF.

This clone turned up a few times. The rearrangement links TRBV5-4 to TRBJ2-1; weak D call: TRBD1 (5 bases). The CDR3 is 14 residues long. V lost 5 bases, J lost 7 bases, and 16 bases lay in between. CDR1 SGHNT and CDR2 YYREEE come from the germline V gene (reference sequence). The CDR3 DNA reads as TGTGCCAGCAGGCCGTTCGGCAGGGTGAATGAGCAGTTCTTC. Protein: CASRPFGRVNEQFF.

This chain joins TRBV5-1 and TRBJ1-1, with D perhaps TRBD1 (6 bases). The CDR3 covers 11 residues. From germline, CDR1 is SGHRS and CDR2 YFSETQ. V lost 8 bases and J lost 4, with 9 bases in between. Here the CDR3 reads CASKGVTEAFF. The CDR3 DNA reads TGCGCCAGTAAGGGGGTCACTGAAGCTTTCTTT. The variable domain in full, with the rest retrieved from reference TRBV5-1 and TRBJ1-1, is KAGVTQTPRYLIKTRGQQVTLSCSPISGHRSVSWYQQTPGQGLQFLFEYFSETQRNKGNFPGRFSGRQFSNSRSEMNVSTLELGDSALYLCASKGVTEAFFGQGTRLTVV.